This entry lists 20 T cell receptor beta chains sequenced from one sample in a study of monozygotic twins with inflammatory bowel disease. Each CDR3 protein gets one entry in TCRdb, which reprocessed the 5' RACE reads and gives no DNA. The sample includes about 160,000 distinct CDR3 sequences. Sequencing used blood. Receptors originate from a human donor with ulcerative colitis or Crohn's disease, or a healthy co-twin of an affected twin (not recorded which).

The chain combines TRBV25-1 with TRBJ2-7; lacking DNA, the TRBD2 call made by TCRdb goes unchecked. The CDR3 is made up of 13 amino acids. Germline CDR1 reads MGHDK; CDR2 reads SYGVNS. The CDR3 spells CASSEQGLYEQYF.

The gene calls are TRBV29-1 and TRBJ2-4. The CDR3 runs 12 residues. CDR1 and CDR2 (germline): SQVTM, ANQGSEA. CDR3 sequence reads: CSVGGGQNIQYF.

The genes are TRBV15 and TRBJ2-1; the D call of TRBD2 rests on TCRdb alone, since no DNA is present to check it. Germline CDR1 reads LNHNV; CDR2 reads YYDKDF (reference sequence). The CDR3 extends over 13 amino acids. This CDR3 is CATGRTEYNEQFF.

The CDR3 is CASSQEAHEGAYEQYF. The J gene is TRBJ2-7, the V gene TRBV4-1. The CDR3 spans 16 residues. CDR1 and CDR2 (germline): MGHRA, YSYEKL.

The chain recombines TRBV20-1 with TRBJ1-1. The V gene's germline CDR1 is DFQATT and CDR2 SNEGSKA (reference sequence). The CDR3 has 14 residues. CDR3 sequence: CSAPSDSRRTEAFF.

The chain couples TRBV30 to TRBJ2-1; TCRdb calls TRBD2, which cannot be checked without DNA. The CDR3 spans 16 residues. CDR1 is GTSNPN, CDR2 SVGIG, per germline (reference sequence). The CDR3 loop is CAWSSTSGRFNNEQFF.

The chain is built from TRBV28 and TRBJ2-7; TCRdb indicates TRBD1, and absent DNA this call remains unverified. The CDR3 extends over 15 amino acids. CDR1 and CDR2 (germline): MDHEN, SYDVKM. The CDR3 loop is CASSGAGQGAYEQYF.

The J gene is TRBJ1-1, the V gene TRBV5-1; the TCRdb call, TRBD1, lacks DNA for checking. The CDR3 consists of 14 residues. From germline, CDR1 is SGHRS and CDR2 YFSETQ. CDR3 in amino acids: CASSLETGREQAFF.

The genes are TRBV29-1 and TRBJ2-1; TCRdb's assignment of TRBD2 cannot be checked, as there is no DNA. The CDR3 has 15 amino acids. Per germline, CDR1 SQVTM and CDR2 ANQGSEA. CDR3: CSVETGTSGSNEQFF.

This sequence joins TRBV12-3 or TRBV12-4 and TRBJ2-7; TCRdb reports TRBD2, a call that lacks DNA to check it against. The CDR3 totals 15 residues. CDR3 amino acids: CASKRNLAGAYEQYF.

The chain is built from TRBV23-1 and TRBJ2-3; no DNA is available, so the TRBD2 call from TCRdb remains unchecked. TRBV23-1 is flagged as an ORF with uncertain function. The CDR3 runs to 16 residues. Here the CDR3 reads CASSQSLAERTDTQYF.

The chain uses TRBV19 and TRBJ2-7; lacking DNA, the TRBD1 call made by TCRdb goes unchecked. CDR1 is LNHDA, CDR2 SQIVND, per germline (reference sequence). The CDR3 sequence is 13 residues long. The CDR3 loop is CASMELGAYEQYF. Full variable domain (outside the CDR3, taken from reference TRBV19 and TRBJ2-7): DGGITQSPKYLFRKEGQNVTLSCEQNLNHDAMYWYRQDPGQGLRLIYYSQIVNDFQKGDIAEGYSVSREKKESFPLTVTSAQKNPTAFYLCASMELGAYEQYFGPGTRLTVT.

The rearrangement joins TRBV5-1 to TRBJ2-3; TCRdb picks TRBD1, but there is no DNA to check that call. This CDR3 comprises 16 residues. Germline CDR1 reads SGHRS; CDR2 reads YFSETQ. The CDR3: CASSSGHHTSTDTQYF.

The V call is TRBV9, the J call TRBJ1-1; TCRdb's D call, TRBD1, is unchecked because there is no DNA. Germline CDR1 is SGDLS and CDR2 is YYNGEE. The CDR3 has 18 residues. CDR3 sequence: CASSDKTGNPPMNTEAFF.

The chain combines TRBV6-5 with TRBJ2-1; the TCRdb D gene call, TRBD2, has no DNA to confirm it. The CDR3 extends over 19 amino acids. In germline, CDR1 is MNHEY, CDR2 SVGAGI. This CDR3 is CASSSQAGQDYRGYNEQFF.

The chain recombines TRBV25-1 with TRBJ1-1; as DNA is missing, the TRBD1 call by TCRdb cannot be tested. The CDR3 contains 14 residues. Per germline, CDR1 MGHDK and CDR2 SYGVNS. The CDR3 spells CASRNRAGNTEAFF.

Here the CDR3 reads CSVASGAKNIQYF. The chain has TRBV29-1 and TRBJ2-4. In germline, CDR1 is SQVTM, CDR2 ANQGSEA. The CDR3 covers 13 residues.

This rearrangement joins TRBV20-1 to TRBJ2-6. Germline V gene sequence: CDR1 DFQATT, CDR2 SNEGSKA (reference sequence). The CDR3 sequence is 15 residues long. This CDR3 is CSAGRPLSGANVLTF.

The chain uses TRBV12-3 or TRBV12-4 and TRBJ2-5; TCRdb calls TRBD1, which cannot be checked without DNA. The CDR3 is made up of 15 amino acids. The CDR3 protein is CASSSWTDPRETQYF.

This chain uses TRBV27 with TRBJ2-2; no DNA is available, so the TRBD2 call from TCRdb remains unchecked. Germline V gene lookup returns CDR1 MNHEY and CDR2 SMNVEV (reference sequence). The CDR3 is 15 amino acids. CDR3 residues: CASSLSLAFTGELFF.